The 11 T cell receptor beta chains in this list originate from one sample, sequenced in a study of metastatic and nonmetastatic thyroid tumors. Each patient went into thyroid surgery without having received any treatment. With MiXCR, TCRdb called clones anew from the PCR reads. The repertoire has roughly 38,000 clones, around 10% of them found once; the top ten carry 9% to 10%. The source material was blood. The receptors stem from a male donor with papillary thyroid cancer or a benign thyroid nodule (not recorded which). Some clones in this sample may be carry-over from other donors' samples.

This clone was detected a few times. A much larger clone sits a single nucleotide away, making a read error possible. This rearrangement joins TRBV20-1 to TRBJ2-7, with D unclear. Trimming shortened V by 3 bases and J by 2 bases, and 5 bases separated the two germline ends. CDR3 size: 11 residues. Per the germline V gene, CDR1 is DFQATT and CDR2 is SNEGSKA (reference sequence). CDR3 residues: CSASGAYEQYF. CDR3 DNA: TGCAGTGCTAGTGGGGCCTACGAGCAGTACTTC.

Turning to this clone: This sequence may be a read error, since a much larger clone differs from it by one base. This CDR3 is also generated by other DNA sequences in the sample. The rearrangement links TRBV20-1 to TRBJ1-5; no firm D call. This CDR3 has 12 amino acids. The germline CDR1 and CDR2 sequences are DFQATT and SNEGSKA (reference sequence). V was shortened by 6 bases and J by 7 bases, with 13 bases between the two germline ends. The CDR3 loop reads CSALAGNQPQHF. DNA for the CDR3: TGCAGTGCCCTTGCGGGGAACCAGCCCCAGCATTTT.

This clone occurred many times. This sequence joins TRBV24-1 and TRBJ2-3; D uncertain. Trimming pared 4 bases from V and 2 bases from J, leaving 12 bases between. This CDR3 spans 15 amino acids. Looked up from germline, CDR1 is KGHDR and CDR2 is SFDVKD. CDR3 DNA: TGTGCCACCAGTGACTCCTGGCGGACCACAGATACGCAGTATTTT. This translates into CATSDSWRTTDTQYF.

The V gene is TRBV3-1, the J gene TRBJ2-2, with D hard to call. Trimming left V 4 bases short and J 7 bases short, with 16 bases between. Germline-derived CDR1 and CDR2 are LGHDT and YNNKEL (reference sequence). The CDR3 has 15 residues. The DNA of the CDR3 is TGTGCCAGCAGCCGTAATTCCCGGTTAGGCGGGGAGCTGTTTTTT. It is translated as CASSRNSRLGGELFF.

This clone showed up many times. Here the CDR3 reads CATRGGIHEQYF. The CDR3 DNA is TGTGCCACCCGGGGGGGTATCCACGAGCAGTACTTC. The chain combines TRBV19 with TRBJ2-7; TRBD2 agrees at 8 bases. V lost 10 bases to trimming and J lost 5 bases; unmatched junction nucleotides: 7. Germline V gene data show CDR1 as LNHDA and CDR2 as SQIVND (reference sequence). The CDR3 loop spans 12 amino acids. Supplemented by reference TRBV19 and TRBJ2-7, the full variable domain reads DGGITQSPKYLFRKEGQNVTLSCEQNLNHDAMYWYRQDPGQGLRLIYYSQIVNDFQKGDIAEGYSVSREKKESFPLTVTSAQKNPTAFYLCATRGGIHEQYFGPGTRLTVT.

In this sample, this clone turned up many times. The rearrangement uses TRBV5-1 and TRBJ1-1, with TRBD1 matching over 8 bases. Germline values: CDR1 SGHRS, CDR2 YFSETQ. This CDR3 has 15 amino acids. V dropped 4 bases and J dropped 3; count of bases not matched to a gene: 8. In DNA form, the CDR3 reads TGCGCCAGCAGCCAACCGGGACAGGTGGACACTGAAGCTTTCTTT. Protein sequence: CASSQPGQVDTEAFF.

There are many counts of this clone. V usage is TRBV2 and J usage is TRBJ2-5, with TRBD2 as a possible D gene (6 bases). This CDR3 is 13 amino acids long. CDR1 and CDR2 from the germline V gene are SNHLY and FYNNEI. Between the trimmed V and J ends, which lost 9 bases and 2 bases, there was a span of 13 bases. CDR3 coding DNA: TGTGCCAGGCGCCCTCTAGCGCAAGAGACCCAGTACTTC. Translating gives CARRPLAQETQYF.

A note on this clone: Germline and junction disagree at one end, which may indicate a read error. V gene TRBV28 combines with J gene TRBJ1-3; 8 bases are shared with TRBD1. The CDR3 has 14 amino acids. CDR1 and CDR2 from the germline V gene are MDHEN and SYDVKM. The CDR3 coding sequence is TGTGCCAACAGTCCGGACAGGGCCGGAAAAACCATATATTTT. Amino acids: CANSPDRAGKTIYF.

In this sample, this clone turned up many times. A much more abundant neighbour one base away suggests this may be a read error. V usage is TRBV28 and J usage is TRBJ1-2; TRBD1 agrees at 7 bases. The CDR3 sequence is 13 residues long. V shed 8 bases, J shed 7 bases, and the junction held 10 bases outside the gene matches. From germline, CDR1 is MDHEN and CDR2 SYDVKM. This chain's CDR3 is CASVRRQGCGYTF. CDR3 DNA: TGTGCCAGCGTTCGTAGACAGGGCTGTGGCTACACCTTC.

This clone showed up just a few times. A single base separates this from a much larger clone, so it may be a read error. The J gene is TRBJ2-1, the V gene TRBV20-1, with 8 positions matching TRBD2. The germline CDR1 and CDR2 sequences are DFQATT and SNEGSKA (reference sequence). CDR3 length: 15 amino acids. The CDR3 is CSARDSGIVYNEQFF. The CDR3 DNA follows: TGCAGTGCTAGAGATAGCGGGATAGTATACAATGAGCAGTTTTTC.

This clone was detected ten times or more. The rearrangement uses TRBV10-1 and TRBJ2-3; tentatively, D is TRBD2 (5 bases). The V gene's germline CDR1 is WNHNN and CDR2 SYGVQD (reference sequence). The V end lost 0 bases, the J end lost 2 bases, and 12 bases lay between the germline ends. The CDR3 covers 16 residues. CDR3 sequence (DNA): TGCGCCAGCAGTGAGTCTATCGGCGGGCTCACAGATACGCAGTATTTT. This gives the protein CASSESIGGLTDTQYF.